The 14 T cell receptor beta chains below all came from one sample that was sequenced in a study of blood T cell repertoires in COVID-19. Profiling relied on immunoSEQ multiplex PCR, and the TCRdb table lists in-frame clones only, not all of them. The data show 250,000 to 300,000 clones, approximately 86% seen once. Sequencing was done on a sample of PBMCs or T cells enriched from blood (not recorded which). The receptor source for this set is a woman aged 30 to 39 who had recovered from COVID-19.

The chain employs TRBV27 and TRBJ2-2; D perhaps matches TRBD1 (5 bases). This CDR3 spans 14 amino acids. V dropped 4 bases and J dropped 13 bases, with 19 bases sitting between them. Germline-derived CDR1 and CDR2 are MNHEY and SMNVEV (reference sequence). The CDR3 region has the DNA TGTGCCAGCAGTTACCGCCTCCCTCAGGGAAGGCTGTTTTTT. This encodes CASSYRLPQGRLFF.

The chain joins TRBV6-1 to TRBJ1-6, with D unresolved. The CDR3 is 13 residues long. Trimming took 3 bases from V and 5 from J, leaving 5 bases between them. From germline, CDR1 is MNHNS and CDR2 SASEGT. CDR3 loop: CASSERDNSPLHF. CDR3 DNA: TGTGCCAGCAGTGAGAGGGATAATTCACCCCTCCACTTT.

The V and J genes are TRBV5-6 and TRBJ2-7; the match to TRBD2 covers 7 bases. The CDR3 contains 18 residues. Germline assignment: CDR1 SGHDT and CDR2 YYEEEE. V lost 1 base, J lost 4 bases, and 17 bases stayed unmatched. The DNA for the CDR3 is TGTGCCAGCAGCTTGAGAGGGAGGGCCGGTAAGGAAATGTACGAGCAGTACTTC. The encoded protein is CASSLRGRAGKEMYEQYF.

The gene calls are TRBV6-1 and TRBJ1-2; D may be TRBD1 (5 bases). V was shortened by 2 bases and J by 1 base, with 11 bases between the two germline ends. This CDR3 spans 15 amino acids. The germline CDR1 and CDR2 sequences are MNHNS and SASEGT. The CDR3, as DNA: TGTGCCAGCAGTGAACGGGGGAGGGGTAACTATGGCTACACCTTC. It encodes CASSERGRGNYGYTF.

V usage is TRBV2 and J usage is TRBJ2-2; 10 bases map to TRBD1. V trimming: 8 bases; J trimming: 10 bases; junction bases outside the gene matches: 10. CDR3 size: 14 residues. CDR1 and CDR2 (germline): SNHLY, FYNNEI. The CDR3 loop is CASAPPTGGKELFF. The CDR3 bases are TGTGCCAGCGCCCCCCCGACAGGGGGCAAGGAGCTGTTTTTT.

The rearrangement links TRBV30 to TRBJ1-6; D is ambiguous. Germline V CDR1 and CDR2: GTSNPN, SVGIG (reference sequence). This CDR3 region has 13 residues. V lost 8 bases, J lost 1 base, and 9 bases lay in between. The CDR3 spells CAQRASYNSPLHF. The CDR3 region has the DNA TGTGCCCAGCGCGCTTCCTATAATTCACCCCTCCACTTT.

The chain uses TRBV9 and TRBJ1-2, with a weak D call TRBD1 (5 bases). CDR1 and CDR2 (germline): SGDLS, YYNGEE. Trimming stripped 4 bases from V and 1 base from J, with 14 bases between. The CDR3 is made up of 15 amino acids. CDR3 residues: CASSPKWGSNYGYTF. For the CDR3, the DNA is TGTGCCAGCAGCCCAAAGTGGGGCAGTAACTATGGCTACACCTTC.

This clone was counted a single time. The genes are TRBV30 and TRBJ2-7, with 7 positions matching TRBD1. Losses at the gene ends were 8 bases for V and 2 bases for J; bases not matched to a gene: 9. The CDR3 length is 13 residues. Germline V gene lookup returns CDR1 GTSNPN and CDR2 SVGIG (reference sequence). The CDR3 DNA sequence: TGTGCCCTGACCGGGACAGCCACCTACGAGCAGTACTTC. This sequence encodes CALTGTATYEQYF.

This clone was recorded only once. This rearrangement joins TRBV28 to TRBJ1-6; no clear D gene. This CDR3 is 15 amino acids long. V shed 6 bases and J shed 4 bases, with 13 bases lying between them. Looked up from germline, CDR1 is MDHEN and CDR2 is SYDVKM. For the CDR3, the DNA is TGTGCCAGCAGGCTCGGTTCCGTTTATAATTCACCCCTCCACTTT. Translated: CASRLGSVYNSPLHF.

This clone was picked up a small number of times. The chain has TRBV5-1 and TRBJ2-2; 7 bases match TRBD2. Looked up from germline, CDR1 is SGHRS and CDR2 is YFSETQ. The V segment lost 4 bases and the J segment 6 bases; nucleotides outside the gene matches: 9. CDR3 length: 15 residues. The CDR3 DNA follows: TGCGCCAGCAGCCCCCGGGCGGGGGAAGCCGGGGAGCTGTTTTTT. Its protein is CASSPRAGEAGELFF. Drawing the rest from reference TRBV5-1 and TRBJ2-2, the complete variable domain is KAGVTQTPRYLIKTRGQQVTLSCSPISGHRSVSWYQQTPGQGLQFLFEYFSETQRNKGNFPGRFSGRQFSNSRSEMNVSTLELGDSALYLCASSPRAGEAGELFFGEGSRLTVL.

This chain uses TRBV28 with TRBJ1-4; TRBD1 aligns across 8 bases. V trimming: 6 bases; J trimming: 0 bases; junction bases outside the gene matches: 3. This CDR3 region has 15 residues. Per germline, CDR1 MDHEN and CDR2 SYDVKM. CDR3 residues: CASRAGGTTNEKLFF. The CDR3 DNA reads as TGTGCCAGCAGGGCAGGGGGCACAACTAATGAAAAACTGTTTTTT.

CDR3 coding DNA: TGTGCCACTCGGGGAAGTACGGCAGATACGCAGTATTTT. Translation gives CATRGSTADTQYF. The chain carries TRBV6-5 and TRBJ2-3, with D possibly TRBD2 on 5 matching bases. The CDR3 spans 13 residues. Germline CDR1 and CDR2: MNHEY and SVGAGI. V was cut by 10 bases and J by 4 bases, with 15 bases left in between.

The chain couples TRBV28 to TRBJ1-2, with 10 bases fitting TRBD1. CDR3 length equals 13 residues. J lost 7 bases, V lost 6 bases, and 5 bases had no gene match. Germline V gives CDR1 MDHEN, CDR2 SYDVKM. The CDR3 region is CASRRQGAVGYTF. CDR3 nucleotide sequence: TGTGCCAGCAGGAGACAGGGGGCGGTTGGCTACACCTTC.

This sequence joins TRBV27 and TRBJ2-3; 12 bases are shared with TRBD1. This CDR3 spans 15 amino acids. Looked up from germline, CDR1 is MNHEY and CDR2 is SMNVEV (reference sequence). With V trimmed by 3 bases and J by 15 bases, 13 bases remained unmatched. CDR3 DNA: TGTGCCAGCAGTTTTGAAGCCCGAGGGACAGGGGGCTATTATTTT. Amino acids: CASSFEARGTGGYYF.